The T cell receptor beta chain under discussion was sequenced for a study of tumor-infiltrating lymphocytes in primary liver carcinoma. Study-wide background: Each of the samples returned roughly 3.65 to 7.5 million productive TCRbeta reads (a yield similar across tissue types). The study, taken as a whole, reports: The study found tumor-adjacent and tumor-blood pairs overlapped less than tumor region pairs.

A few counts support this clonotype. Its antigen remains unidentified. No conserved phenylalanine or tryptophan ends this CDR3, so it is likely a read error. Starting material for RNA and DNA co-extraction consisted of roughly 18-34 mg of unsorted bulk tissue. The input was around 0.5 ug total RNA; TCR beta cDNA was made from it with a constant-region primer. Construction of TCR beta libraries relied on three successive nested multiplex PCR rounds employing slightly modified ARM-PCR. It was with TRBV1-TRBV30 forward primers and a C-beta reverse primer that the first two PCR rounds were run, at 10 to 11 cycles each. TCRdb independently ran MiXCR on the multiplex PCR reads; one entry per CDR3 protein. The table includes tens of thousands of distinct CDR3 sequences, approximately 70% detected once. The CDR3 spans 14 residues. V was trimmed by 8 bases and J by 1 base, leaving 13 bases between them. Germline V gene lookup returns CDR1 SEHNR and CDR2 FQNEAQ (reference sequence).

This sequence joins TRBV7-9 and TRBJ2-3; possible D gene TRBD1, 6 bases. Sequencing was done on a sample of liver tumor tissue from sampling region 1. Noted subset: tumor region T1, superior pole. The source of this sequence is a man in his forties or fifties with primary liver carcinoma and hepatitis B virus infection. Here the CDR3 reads CASQGTYGTDTQYS. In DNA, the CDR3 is TGTGCCAGCCAGGGGACATACGGCACAGATACGCAGTATTCT.